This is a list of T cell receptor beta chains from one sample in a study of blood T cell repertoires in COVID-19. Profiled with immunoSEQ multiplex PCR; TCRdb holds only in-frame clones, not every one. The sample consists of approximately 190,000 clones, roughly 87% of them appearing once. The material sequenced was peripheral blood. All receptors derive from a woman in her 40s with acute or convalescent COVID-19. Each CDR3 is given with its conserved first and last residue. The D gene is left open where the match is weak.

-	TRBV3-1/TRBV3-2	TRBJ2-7	TGTGCCAGCAGCTCTCACGGAGACGAGCAGTACTTC	CASSSHGDEQYF
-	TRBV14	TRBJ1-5	TGTGCCAGCAGCCATAGAGGGAAACTGGACCGCAATCAGCCCCAGCATTTT	CASSHRGKLDRNQPQHF
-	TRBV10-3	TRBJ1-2	TGTGCCATCAGTGACCGCGACAGAGGAGGCTACACCTTC	CAISDRDRGGYTF
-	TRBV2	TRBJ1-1	TGTGCCAGCAGTGATTCAGGGGTACAGACTGAAGCTTTCTTT	CASSDSGVQTEAFF
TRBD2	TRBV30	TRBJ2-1	TGTGCCTGGAGCCGTGGGACTCCATCGGGGGGGGAGCAGTTCTTC	CAWSRGTPSGGEQFF
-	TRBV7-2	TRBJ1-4	TGTGCCAGCAGCTTAGCCCGAGTACTTAATGAAAAACTGTTTTTT	CASSLARVLNEKLFF
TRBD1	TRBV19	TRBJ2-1	TGTGCCAGTAGTATGGGACAGTACAATGAGCAGTTCTTC	CASSMGQYNEQFF
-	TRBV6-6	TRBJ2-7	TGTGCCAGCAGTCAACAGACCTACGAGCAGTACTTC	CASSQQTYEQYF
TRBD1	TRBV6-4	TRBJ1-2	TGTGCCAGCAGTCCTGTACCGGGACAGGGGTGGCATGGCTACACCTTC	CASSPVPGQGWHGYTF
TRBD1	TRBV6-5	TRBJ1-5	TGTGCCAGTAAACCGACAGGGGGTCAGCCCCAGCATTTT	CASKPTGGQPQHF
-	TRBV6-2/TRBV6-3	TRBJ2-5	TGTGCCAGCAGTTACATGGACACCTTGTACCAAGAGACCCAGTACTTC	CASSYMDTLYQETQYF
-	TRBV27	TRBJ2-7	TGTGCCAGCAGCCGCGGGGGCCCCTACGAGCAGTACTTC	CASSRGGPYEQYF